The present entry profiles one TCR beta chain with its context. Antigen unknown. This record belongs to a study of T cells expressing NK-cell markers. Study context: HCMV serostatus: seven of eight sequenced donors positive, one negative. General study findings and limits: Six donors had dominant NKG2C+ clonotypes that comprised about 1.0-7.5% of their CD8+ T cells.

This CDR3 has 14 residues. Looked up from germline, CDR1 is KGHSH and CDR2 is LQKENI. TCRdb reprocessed the 5' RACE reads and reports one entry per CDR3 protein, with no DNA. In all, the sample yields fewer than 400,000 distinct CDR3 sequences. This sequence joins TRBV18 and TRBJ2-1. The sample consisted of blood T cells: a sorted CD56 or NKG2C T cell subset, CD4+ or CD8+ T cells, or bulk PBMC T cells (not recorded which). The clonotype was recovered from a man aged 18-70 years in good health. CDR3 sequence: CASSPVIQVDEQFF.